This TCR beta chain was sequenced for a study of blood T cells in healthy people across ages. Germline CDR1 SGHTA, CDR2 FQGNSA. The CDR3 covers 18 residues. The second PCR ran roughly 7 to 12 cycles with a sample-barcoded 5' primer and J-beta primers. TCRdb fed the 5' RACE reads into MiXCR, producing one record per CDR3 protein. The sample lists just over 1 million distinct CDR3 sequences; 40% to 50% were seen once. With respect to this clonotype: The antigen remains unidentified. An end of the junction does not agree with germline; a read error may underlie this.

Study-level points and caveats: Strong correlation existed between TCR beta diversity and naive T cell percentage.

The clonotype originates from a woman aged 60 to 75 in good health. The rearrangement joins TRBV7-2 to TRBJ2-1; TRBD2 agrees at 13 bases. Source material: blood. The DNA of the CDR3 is TGTGCCAGCGGCTTTCTACTAGCGGGAGGGTTGGCCTACAATGAGCAGTTCTTC. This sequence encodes CASGFLLAGGLAYNEQFF.